These 11 T cell receptor beta chains originate from one sample sequenced in a study of blood T cell repertoires in COVID-19. Repertoires were generated with immunoSEQ multiplex PCR, while TCRdb's copy carries only in-frame clones and drops some. The sample has roughly 160,000 clones; around 86% are singletons. Specimen: peripheral blood. The receptors come from a man aged 18 to 29 with acute or convalescent COVID-19.

The CDR3 sequence: CASSLRQGTSPLHF. For the CDR3, the DNA is TGTGCCAGCAGCCTCCGGCAGGGGACTTCACCCCTCCACTTT. V usage is TRBV3-1 (or the pseudogene TRBV3-2) and J usage is TRBJ1-6, with a weak D call TRBD1 (6 bases). V dropped 4 bases and J dropped 9 bases, with 13 bases sitting between them. The V gene's germline CDR1 is LGHDT and CDR2 YNNKEL (reference sequence). This CDR3 region has 14 residues.

This chain uses TRBV7-2 with TRBJ2-5, with D possibly matching TRBD2 (6 bases). CDR3 length equals 15 residues. Germline lookup yields CDR1 SGHTA and CDR2 FQGNSA. Trimming shortened V by 0 bases and J by 1 base, and 9 bases separated the two germline ends. In nucleotides, the CDR3 is TGTGCCAGCAGCTTAGCGCCGCGGGGCCAAGAGACCCAGTACTTC. Protein sequence: CASSLAPRGQETQYF. The complete variable domain, with remaining parts taken from reference TRBV7-2 and TRBJ2-5, reads GAGVSQSPSNKVTEKGKDVELRCDPISGHTALYWYRQSLGQGLEFLIYFQGNSAPDKSGLPSDRFSAERTGGSVSTLTIQRTQQEDSAVYLCASSLAPRGQETQYFGPGTRLLVL.

This clone was picked up a small number of times. The rearrangement joins TRBV2 to TRBJ2-7; D uncertain. V was cut by 1 base and J by 3 bases, with 16 bases left in between. The CDR3 has 16 residues. Germline V gene sequence: CDR1 SNHLY, CDR2 FYNNEI. The CDR3 bases are TGTGCCAGCAGTGAAGGCCAGGCCAAGGCTCGCTACGAGCAGTACTTC. Translated: CASSEGQAKARYEQYF.

This clone was observed a handful of times. This chain links TRBV9 with TRBJ2-2; 8 bases fit TRBD2. The CDR3 runs to 16 residues. The V and J ends lost 0 bases and 4 bases, in that order; junction bases with no gene match: 5. CDR1 and CDR2 from the germline V gene are SGDLS and YYNGEE. The CDR3 DNA follows: TGTGCCAGCAGCGTAGGATTAGCGGGGCTCACCGGGGAGCTGTTTTTT. It is translated as CASSVGLAGLTGELFF.

This chain uses TRBV25-1 with TRBJ2-3; 9 nucleotides agree with TRBD2. Germline CDR1 reads MGHDK; CDR2 reads SYGVNS. Trimming took 6 bases from V and 1 from J; bases not matched to a gene: 2. This CDR3 is built from 14 residues. DNA of the CDR3: TGTGCCAGCAGGGTAGCGGGGGGCACAGATACGCAGTATTTT. Translating it yields CASRVAGGTDTQYF.

The rearrangement links TRBV6-5 to TRBJ1-1; D may be TRBD1 (6 bases). The germline V and J ends were trimmed by 7 bases and 6 bases, with 15 bases remaining between them. This CDR3 is built from 13 residues. Germline V gene lookup returns CDR1 MNHEY and CDR2 SVGAGI. CDR3 loop: CASTPQGSSEAFF. CDR3 nucleotide sequence: TGTGCCAGCACCCCACAGGGTTCCTCTGAAGCTTTCTTT.

The rearrangement uses TRBV15 and TRBJ2-5, with TRBD2 identical over 11 bases. Trimming cost V 5 bases and J 3 bases; bases outside gene matches: 11. The CDR3 has 17 amino acids. Germline values: CDR1 LNHNV, CDR2 YYDKDF (reference sequence). The CDR3 nucleotides read TGTGCCACCAGCCCTCAACCCGGGACTAGCGGTGAAGAGACCCAGTACTTC. Translating it yields CATSPQPGTSGEETQYF. Based on the CDR3 plus reference TRBV15 and TRBJ2-5, the full variable domain is DAMVIQNPRYQVTQFGKPVTLSCSQTLNHNVMYWYQQKSSQAPKLLFHYYDKDFNNEADTPDNFQSRRPNTSFCFLDIRSPGLGDTAMYLCATSPQPGTSGEETQYFGPGTRLLVL.

With respect to this clone: Additional DNA sequences in this sample encode the identical CDR3. The CDR3 sequence is CAWSVRGGYTF. In DNA form, the CDR3 reads TGTGCCTGGAGTGTACGAGGGGGCTACACCTTC. V usage is TRBV30 and J usage is TRBJ1-2; D not certain. Trimming removed 0 bases at V and 8 bases at J, with 7 bases between. This CDR3 spans 11 amino acids. CDR1 GTSNPN and CDR2 SVGIG come from the germline V gene (reference sequence).

V usage is TRBV4-1 and J usage is TRBJ1-6, with 8 positions matching TRBD1. Germline trimming cut 2 bases from V and 0 bases from J; bases unmatched to any gene: 6. Per germline, CDR1 MGHRA and CDR2 YSYEKL. This CDR3 spans 18 amino acids. This CDR3 is CASSQRDQGASYNSPLHF. The DNA for the CDR3 is TGCGCCAGCAGCCAAAGGGACCAGGGGGCCTCCTATAATTCACCCCTCCACTTT.

The rearrangement links TRBV11-2 to TRBJ1-2; possibly TRBD1 for D (6 bases). CDR3 length: 16 amino acids. V dropped 5 bases and J dropped 2 bases, with 18 bases sitting between them. CDR1 and CDR2 (germline): SGHAT, FQNNGV. The CDR3 DNA reads as TGTGCCAGCAGCCGAGGGCCCTTAGGGGGAAACTATGGCTACACCTTC. Translated: CASSRGPLGGNYGYTF.

The chain has TRBV7-9 and TRBJ1-6; D gene unclear. The CDR3 has 14 amino acids. V was clipped by 5 bases and J by 6 bases, with 11 bases between them. Germline V gene sequence: CDR1 SEHNR, CDR2 FQNEAQ (reference sequence). The CDR3 protein is CASSPGQANSPLHF. CDR3 nucleotides: TGTGCCAGCAGCCCCGGTCAGGCTAATTCACCCCTCCACTTT. The full variable domain, with the rest looked up from reference TRBV7-9 and TRBJ1-6, is DTGVSQNPRHKITKRGQNVTFRCDPISEHNRLYWYRQTLGQGPEFLTYFQNEAQLEKSRLLSDRFSAERPKGSFSTLEIQRTEQGDSAMYLCASSPGQANSPLHFGNGTRLTVT.